The rows below give T cell receptor beta chains drawn from one sample of a study of blood T cell repertoires in COVID-19. The protocol was immunoSEQ multiplex PCR, while the TCRdb copy is restricted to in-frame clones and leaves out a portion. The sample holds about 280,000 clones; roughly 85% are singletons and the top ten take 9.5% to 11%. The sequenced sample was peripheral blood. The receptor set was obtained from a woman in her 70s with acute or convalescent COVID-19. The CDR3 runs from the conserved cysteine through the conserved F or W. The D gene is left open where the match is weak.

j_call: TRBJ1-5; v_call: TRBV27; d_call: NA; cdr3_aa: CASSFSQGYQPQHF
j_call: TRBJ1-1; v_call: TRBV6-5; d_call: NA; cdr3_aa: CASSYGGFAEAFF
j_call: TRBJ2-2; v_call: TRBV5-1; d_call: TRBD1; cdr3_aa: CASSLTQGATGELFF
j_call: TRBJ1-5; v_call: TRBV20-1; d_call: NA; cdr3_aa: CSARGEGLQHF
j_call: TRBJ1-2; v_call: TRBV2; d_call: NA; cdr3_aa: CASSGQVYGYTF
j_call: TRBJ2-7; v_call: TRBV2; d_call: NA; cdr3_aa: CASSEAQSTGFYEQYF
j_call: TRBJ1-5; v_call: TRBV6-6; d_call: TRBD1; cdr3_aa: CASSQTGKGSQPQHF
j_call: TRBJ1-4; v_call: TRBV15; d_call: TRBD1; cdr3_aa: CATSRQPGGSNEKLFF
j_call: TRBJ1-2; v_call: TRBV19; d_call: TRBD1; cdr3_aa: CASISLGWDRNYGYTF
j_call: TRBJ1-2; v_call: TRBV6-6; d_call: TRBD1; cdr3_aa: CASSESGTGGYGYTF
j_call: TRBJ1-5; v_call: TRBV2; d_call: NA; cdr3_aa: CASSGLSGLRQPQHF